This is a list of T cell receptor beta chains from one sample in a study of cytomegalovirus exposure and HLA in healthy donors. Profiled with immunoSEQ multiplex PCR; TCRdb holds only in-frame clones, not every one. The table lists 79,000 or so clones, around 72% of them singletons, with 16% in the top ten. Sequencing was done on a sample of PBMCs. Receptors originate from a woman between 35 and 50 years old in good health and CMV-seropositive. The conserved cysteine and the conserved F or W are not part of the CDR3 here. Part of the rows lack a size; the others show once, few, many or a class for expanded clones.

abundance,j_gene,v_gene,CDR3aa
-,TRBJ2-3,TRBV7-6,ASSPILAGSDTQY
-,TRBJ2-5,TRBV10-3,AISPTGKEGTQY
-,TRBJ2-7,TRBV2,ANSPGQGAWEQY
-,TRBJ1-1,TRBV7-9,ASSLARRDTEAF
once,TRBJ1-2,TRBV2,ASLQEVSNYGYT
-,TRBJ2-7,TRBV7-6,ASSFGQGHTYEQY
few,TRBJ2-6,TRBV27,ASSVRVSGANVLT
-,TRBJ1-2,TRBV5-6,ASSYDRGLGYT
-,TRBJ2-2,TRBV7-7,ASSWAAGEGTGELF
-,TRBJ1-5,TRBV18,ASSSTGSNQPQH
-,TRBJ2-2,TRBV7-3,ASSLKTGELF
few,TRBJ2-1,TRBV27,ASSGGTYNEQF
-,TRBJ1-2,TRBV4-2,ASSQVGDRYYGYT
-,TRBJ1-1,TRBV5-6,ASSLPGGSEAF
-,TRBJ1-1,TRBV10-3,AIRQRNTEAF
-,TRBJ2-3,TRBV6-1,ASRTTTDTQY
-,TRBJ1-2,TRBV7-9,ASSPRPRLYGYT
-,TRBJ2-3,TRBV7-2,ASSFVASTDTQY
-,TRBJ1-1,TRBV19,ASSIPGTGGKNTEAF
-,TRBJ1-1,TRBV7-9,ASTPLNMADRNTEAF
-,TRBJ1-2,TRBV4-3,ASRGQFYGYT
-,TRBJ1-5,TRBV4-3,ASSQKGNQPQH
-,TRBJ2-7,TRBV14,ASSLFDSAFSYEQY
-,TRBJ1-4,TRBV7-2,ASSARTGSEKLF
-,TRBJ1-2,TRBV28,ASSFTGGGEANYGYT
-,TRBJ2-6,TRBV21-1,AIIRDRGPGANVLT
-,TRBJ2-5,TRBV7-9,ASSSTGSLETQY
-,TRBJ1-1,TRBV7-2,ASSLGGAQAVNGEAF
-,TRBJ1-2,TRBV10-1,ASSLTGPGYGYT
-,TRBJ1-5,TRBV7-2,ASSFGGESGPQH
-,TRBJ2-1,TRBV27,ASSLSPQTSGSYNEQF
few,TRBJ1-1,TRBV5-6,DRSLFGTGGYTEAF
-,TRBJ1-4,TRBV7-2,ASSLGVALNEKLF
-,TRBJ2-1,TRBV4-1,ASSQAVGTGGSYEQF
-,TRBJ2-3,TRBV5-1,ASTLSGGTDTQY
-,TRBJ2-7,TRBV5-4,ASSFAGAGYEQY
-,TRBJ1-1,TRBV30,SCVLNTEAF
-,TRBJ2-2,TRBV29-1,SVETRGNTGELF
-,TRBJ2-7,TRBV13,ASHRGGSYEQY
-,TRBJ1-1,TRBV4-1,ASSQDRVNTEAF
-,TRBJ2-1,TRBV20-1,SASGVEKQF
many,TRBJ1-4,TRBV6-5,ASRRGGEKLF
-,TRBJ2-2,TRBV25-1,ASSLSPGQGNTGELF
once,TRBJ2-3,TRBV4-2,ASSQDPSGSDTQY